Listed here are 4 T cell receptor beta chains from one sample, sequenced in a study of regulatory T cells in long-lasting Graves disease. CDR3-region Arm-PCR and iRepertoire HTBI primers produced the TCR beta libraries. TCRdb passed the multiplex PCR reads through MiXCR, listing each CDR3 protein once. Among around 500,000 distinct CDR3 sequences listed, approximately 12% were seen once. Time point: newly diagnosed GD, antithyroid drugs for less than 3 months. With RNA extracted from PBMCs as input, the TCR library was made. The same specimen was also included in a second study, on T cells in Graves' hyperthyroidism and ophthalmopathy.

Sequenced material: peripheral blood mononuclear cells (PBMCs), taken at new diagnosis, from a patient treated with antithyroid drugs. The receptors here all came from a man aged 30 to 39 with Graves disease.

This clonotype was seen ten or more times. CDR3 loop: CASSPTLNTEAFF. In nucleotides, the CDR3 is TGTGCCAGCTCACCAACCCTTAACACTGAAGCTTTCTTT. The chain is built from TRBV18 and TRBJ1-1, with D uncertain. The CDR3 covers 13 residues. V lost 2 bases and J lost 2, with 6 bases in between. Germline V gene data show CDR1 as KGHSH and CDR2 as LQKENI. The whole variable domain, remainder taken from reference TRBV18 and TRBJ1-1, is NAGVMQNPRHLVRRRGQEARLRCSPMKGHSHVYWYRQLPEEGLKFMVYLQKENIIDESGMPKERFSAEFPKEGPSILRIQQVVRGDSAAYFCASSPTLNTEAFFGQGTRLTVV.

This clonotype turned up a few times. V gene TRBV7-3 combines with J gene TRBJ2-1; weak D call: TRBD2 (7 bases). Trimming stripped 5 bases from V and 15 bases from J, with 17 bases between. The germline V gene has CDR1 SGHTA and CDR2 FQGTGA. The CDR3 totals 12 residues. CDR3 nucleotide sequence: TGTGCCAGCAGCCCAAACGCGGGGGCGTTGTTCTTC. Protein product: CASSPNAGALFF.

This rearrangement joins TRBV20-1 to TRBJ1-2; D is ambiguous. This CDR3 spans 16 amino acids. Deletions cut 0 bases from V and 2 bases from J, with 16 bases between. Looked up from germline, CDR1 is DFQATT and CDR2 is SNEGSKA (reference sequence). This CDR3 reads CSARDVQRDQNYGYTF. In DNA, the CDR3 is TGCAGTGCTAGAGATGTCCAGAGGGATCAAAACTATGGCTACACCTTC.

The chain carries TRBV12-3 or TRBV12-4 and TRBJ1-6; TRBD1 is a possible D gene (5 bases). Trimming stripped 1 base from V and 4 bases from J, with 11 bases between. The CDR3 length is 16 residues. In nucleotides, the CDR3 is TGTGCCAGCAGTTTAGGGGCAGGGAGTTATAATTCACCCCTCCACTTT. Amino acid sequence: CASSLGAGSYNSPLHF.